This T cell receptor beta chain was profiled in a study of T-cell memory formation after mild COVID-19. Looking at the study overall: There were largely donor-specific TCR clusters.

Study-level findings and limits: A subset of responding clones appeared in pre-infection memory, suggesting cross-reactive memory joined.

It was 5'RACE with constant-segment primers that produced the TCR alpha and TCR beta cDNA libraries, which carried sample barcodes and UMIs. TCRdb called the 5' RACE reads again in MiXCR, with one record for every CDR3 protein. The table includes 450,000 or so distinct CDR3 sequences, 15% to 25% detected once. Only a few counts were recorded for this clonotype. As yet, its antigen is unknown. The TCR originated in an adult woman who had mild COVID-19 (a few samples of this study predate the infection). Cell type and time point are not known. Sequencing input: PBMCs or a T cell subset sorted from them (not recorded which).

The CDR3 region is CASSLLKRGDTQYF. CDR3 coding DNA: TGTGCCAGCAGCCTCCTAAAGAGAGGGGATACGCAGTATTTT. V and J are TRBV7-3 and TRBJ2-3, with a weak D call TRBD2 (5 bases). Germline CDR1 SGHTA, CDR2 FQGTGA. The ends were cut back, 5 bases at V and 6 bases at J, with 15 bases in the middle. This CDR3 comprises 14 residues.